This T cell receptor (beta chain) came from a study of blood T cell repertoires in COVID-19. Study-level background: Whether acute or convalescent, the COVID-19 samples came from the United States, Italy and Spain. The cDNA or gDNA used as material had been derived from T cells, B-cell-depleted T cells, or PBMCs.

The CDR3 is made up of 16 amino acids. The V end lost 3 bases, the J end lost 0 bases, and 12 bases lay between the germline ends. Germline CDR1 is LNHDA and CDR2 is SQIVND (reference sequence). Original analysis: How many nucleated cells were present was estimated from reference gene primer amplification. Method: immunoSEQ multiplex PCR; TCRdb's copy keeps in-frame clones and lacks some. V and J calls and clone size are given by that table; D and trimming were obtained from the DNA. The sample lists 150,000 to 200,000 clones; 70% to 90% were seen once. This chain joins TRBV19 and TRBJ1-5, with D uncertain. Sequencing was carried out using peripheral blood. The sequence derives from a woman between 25 and 40 years old with active or convalescent COVID-19. CDR3 coding DNA: TGTGCCAGTAGTATGGAGCGGCGGCATAGCAATCAGCCCCAGCATTTT. Translation gives CASSMERRHSNQPQHF.